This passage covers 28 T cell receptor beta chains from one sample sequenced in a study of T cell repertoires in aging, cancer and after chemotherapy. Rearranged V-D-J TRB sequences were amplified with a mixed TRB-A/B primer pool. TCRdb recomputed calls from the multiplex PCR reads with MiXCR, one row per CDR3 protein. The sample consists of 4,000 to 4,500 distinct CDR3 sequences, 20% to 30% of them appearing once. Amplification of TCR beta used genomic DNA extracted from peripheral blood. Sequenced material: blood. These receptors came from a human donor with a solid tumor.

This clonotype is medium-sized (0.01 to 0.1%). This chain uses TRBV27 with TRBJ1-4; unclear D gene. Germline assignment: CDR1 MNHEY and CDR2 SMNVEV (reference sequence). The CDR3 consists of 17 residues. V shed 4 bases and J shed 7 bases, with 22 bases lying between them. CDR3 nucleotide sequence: TGTGCCAGCAGTTCCCACTCCATAGGTGGGATGGGTGAAAAACTGTTTTTT. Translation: CASSSHSIGGMGEKLFF.

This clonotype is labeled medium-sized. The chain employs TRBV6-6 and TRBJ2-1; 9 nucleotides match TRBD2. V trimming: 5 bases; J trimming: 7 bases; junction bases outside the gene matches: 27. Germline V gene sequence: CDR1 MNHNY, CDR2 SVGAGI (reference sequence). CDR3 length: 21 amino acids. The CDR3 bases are TGTGCCAGCAGTACGACACAGTGGCGGGAGGGGCCTAAAATCGCAAAAAATGAGCAGTTCTTC. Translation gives CASSTTQWREGPKIAKNEQFF.

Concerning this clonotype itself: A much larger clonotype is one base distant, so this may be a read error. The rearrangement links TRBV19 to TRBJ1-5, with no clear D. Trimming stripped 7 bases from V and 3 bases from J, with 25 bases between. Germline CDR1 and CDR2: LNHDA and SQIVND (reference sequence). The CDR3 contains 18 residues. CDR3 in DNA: TGTGCCAGTAAACGTAGTATCGGCGGCCCGGGCGACAATCAGCCCCAGCATTTT. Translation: CASKRSIGGPGDNQPQHF. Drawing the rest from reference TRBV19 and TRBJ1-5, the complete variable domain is DGGITQSPKYLFRKEGQNVTLSCEQNLNHDAMYWYRQDPGQGLRLIYYSQIVNDFQKGDIAEGYSVSREKKESFPLTVTSAQKNPTAFYLCASKRSIGGPGDNQPQHFGDGTRLSIL.

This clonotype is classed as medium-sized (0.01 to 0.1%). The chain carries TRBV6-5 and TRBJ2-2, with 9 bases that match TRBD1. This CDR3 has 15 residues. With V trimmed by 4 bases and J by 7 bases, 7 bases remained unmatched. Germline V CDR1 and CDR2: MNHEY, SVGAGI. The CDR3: CASSSRDRAVGELFF. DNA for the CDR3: TGTGCCAGCAGTTCCCGGGACAGGGCCGTCGGGGAGCTGTTTTTT.

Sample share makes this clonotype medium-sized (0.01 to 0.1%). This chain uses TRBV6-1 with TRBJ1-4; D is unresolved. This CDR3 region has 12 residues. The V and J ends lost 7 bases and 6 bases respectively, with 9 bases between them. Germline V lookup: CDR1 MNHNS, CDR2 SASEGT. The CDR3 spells CASTGADEKLFF. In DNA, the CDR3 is TGTGCCAGCACAGGAGCCGATGAAAAACTGTTTTTT.

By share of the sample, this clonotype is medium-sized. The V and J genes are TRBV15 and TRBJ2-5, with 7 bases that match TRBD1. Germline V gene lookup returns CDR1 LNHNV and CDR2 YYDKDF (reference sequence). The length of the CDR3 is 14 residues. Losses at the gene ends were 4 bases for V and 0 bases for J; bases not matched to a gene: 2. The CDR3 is CATSTTGYQETQYF. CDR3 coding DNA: TGTGCCACCAGCACGACAGGGTACCAAGAGACCCAGTACTTC.

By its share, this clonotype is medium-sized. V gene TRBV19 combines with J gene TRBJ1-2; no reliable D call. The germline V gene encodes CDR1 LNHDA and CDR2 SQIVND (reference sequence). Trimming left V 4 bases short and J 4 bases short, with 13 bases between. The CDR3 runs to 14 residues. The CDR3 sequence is CASSTDGTSYGYTF. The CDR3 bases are TGTGCCAGTAGTACGGACGGAACCTCCTATGGCTACACCTTC.

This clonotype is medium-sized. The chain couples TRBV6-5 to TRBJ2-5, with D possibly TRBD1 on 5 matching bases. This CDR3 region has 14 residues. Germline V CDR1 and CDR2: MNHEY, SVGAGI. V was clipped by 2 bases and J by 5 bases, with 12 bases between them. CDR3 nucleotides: TGTGCCAGCAGTTACGTGGGGCGGATGGAGACCCAGTACTTC. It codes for CASSYVGRMETQYF.

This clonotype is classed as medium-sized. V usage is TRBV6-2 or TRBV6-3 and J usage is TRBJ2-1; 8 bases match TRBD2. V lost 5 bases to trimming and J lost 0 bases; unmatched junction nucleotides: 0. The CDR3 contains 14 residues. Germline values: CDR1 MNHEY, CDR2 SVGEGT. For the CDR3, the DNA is TGTGCCAGCAGTAGCGGGAGCTCCTACAATGAGCAGTTCTTC. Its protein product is CASSSGSSYNEQFF.

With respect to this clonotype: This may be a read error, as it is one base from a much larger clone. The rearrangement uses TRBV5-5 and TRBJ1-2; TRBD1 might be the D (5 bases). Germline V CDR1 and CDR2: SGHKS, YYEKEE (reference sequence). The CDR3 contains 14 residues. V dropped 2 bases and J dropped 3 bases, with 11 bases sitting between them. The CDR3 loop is CASSFPREDYGYTF. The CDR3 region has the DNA TGTGCCAGCAGCTTTCCCAGGGAGGACTATGGCTACACCTTC.

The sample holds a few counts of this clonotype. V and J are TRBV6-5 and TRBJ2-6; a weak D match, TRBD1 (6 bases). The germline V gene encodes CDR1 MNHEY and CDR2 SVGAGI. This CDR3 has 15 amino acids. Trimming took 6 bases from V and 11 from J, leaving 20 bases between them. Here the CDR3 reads CASREGQPGKDVLTF. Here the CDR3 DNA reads TGTGCCAGCAGGGAAGGACAGCCGGGGAAAGACGTCCTGACTTTC.

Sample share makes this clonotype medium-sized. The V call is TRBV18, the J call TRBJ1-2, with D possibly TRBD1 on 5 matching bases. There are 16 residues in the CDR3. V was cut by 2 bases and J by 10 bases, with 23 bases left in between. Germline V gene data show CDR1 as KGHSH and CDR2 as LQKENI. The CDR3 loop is CASSPFQGRRIIDYTF. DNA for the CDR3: TGTGCCAGCTCACCATTCCAGGGACGGAGGATTATTGACTACACCTTC.

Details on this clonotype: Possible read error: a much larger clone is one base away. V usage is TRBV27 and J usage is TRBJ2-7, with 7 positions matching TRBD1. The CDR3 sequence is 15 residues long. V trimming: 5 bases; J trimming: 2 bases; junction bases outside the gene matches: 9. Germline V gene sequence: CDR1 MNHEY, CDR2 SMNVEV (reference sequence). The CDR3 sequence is CASSLSQGIPYEQYF. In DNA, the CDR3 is TGTGCCAGCAGTCTCTCACAGGGGATCCCCTACGAGCAGTACTTC.

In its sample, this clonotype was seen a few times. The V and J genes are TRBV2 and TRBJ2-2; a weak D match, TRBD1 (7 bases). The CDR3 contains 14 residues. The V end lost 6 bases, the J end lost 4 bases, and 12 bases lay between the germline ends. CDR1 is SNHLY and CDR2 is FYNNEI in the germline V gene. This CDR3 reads CASSRGARTGELFF. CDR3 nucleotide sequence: TGTGCCAGCAGCAGGGGGGCGCGCACCGGGGAGCTGTTTTTT.

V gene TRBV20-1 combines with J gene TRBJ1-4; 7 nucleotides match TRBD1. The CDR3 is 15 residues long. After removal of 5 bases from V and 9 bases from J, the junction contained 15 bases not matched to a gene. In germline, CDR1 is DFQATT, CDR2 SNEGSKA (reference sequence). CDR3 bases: TGCAGTGCTTACATACCCAGGGGGGGACTGAAAAAACTGTTTTTT. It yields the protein CSAYIPRGGLKKLFF.

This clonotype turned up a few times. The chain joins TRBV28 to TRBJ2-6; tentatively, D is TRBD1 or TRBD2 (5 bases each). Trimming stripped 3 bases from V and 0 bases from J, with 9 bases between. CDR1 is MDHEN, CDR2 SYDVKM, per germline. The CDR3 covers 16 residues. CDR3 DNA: TGTGCCAGCAGTTTCGGGACGGTCTCTGGGGCCAACGTCCTGACTTTC. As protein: CASSFGTVSGANVLTF.

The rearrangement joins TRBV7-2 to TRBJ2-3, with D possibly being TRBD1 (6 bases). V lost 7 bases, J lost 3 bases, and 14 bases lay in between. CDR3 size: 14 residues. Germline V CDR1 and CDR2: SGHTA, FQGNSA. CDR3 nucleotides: TGTGCCAGCACCTCCAGGGGCCGTACAGATACGCAGTATTTT. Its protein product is CASTSRGRTDTQYF.

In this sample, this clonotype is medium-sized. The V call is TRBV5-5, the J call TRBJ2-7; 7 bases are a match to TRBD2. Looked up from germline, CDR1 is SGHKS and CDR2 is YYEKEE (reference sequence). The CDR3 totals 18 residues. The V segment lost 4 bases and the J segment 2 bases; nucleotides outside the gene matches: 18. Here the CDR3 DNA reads TGTGCCAGCAGCCACCGGGGGGTGTGGGGCTCGTTTCCCTACGAGCAGTACTTC. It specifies CASSHRGVWGSFPYEQYF. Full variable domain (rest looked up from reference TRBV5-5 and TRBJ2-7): DAGVTQSPTHLIKTRGQQVTLRCSPISGHKSVSWYQQVLGQGPQFIFQYYEKEERGRGNFPDRFSARQFPNYSSELNVNALLLGDSALYLCASSHRGVWGSFPYEQYFGPGTRLTVT.

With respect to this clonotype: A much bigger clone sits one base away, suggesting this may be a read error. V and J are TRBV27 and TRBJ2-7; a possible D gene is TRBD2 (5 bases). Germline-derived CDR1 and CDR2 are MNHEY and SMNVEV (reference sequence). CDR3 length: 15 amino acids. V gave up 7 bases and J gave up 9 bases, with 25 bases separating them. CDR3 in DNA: TGTGCCAGCACCCCTAAAGCTACCGGGAAGTTGGGGCAGTACTTC. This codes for CASTPKATGKLGQYF.

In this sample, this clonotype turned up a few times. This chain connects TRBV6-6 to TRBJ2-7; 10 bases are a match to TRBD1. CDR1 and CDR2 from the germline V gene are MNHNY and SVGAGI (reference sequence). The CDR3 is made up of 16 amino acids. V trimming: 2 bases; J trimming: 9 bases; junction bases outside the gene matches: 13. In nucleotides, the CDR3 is TGTGCCAGCAGTTACGGTCGGGACAGGGGACCACGGGGGCAGTACTTC. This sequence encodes CASSYGRDRGPRGQYF.

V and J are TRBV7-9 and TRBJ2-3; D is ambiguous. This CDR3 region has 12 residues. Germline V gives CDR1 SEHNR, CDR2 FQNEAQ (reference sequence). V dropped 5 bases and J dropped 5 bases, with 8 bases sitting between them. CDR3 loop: CASSLSLDTQYF. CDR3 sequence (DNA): TGTGCCAGCAGCCTGTCGTTAGATACGCAGTATTTT.

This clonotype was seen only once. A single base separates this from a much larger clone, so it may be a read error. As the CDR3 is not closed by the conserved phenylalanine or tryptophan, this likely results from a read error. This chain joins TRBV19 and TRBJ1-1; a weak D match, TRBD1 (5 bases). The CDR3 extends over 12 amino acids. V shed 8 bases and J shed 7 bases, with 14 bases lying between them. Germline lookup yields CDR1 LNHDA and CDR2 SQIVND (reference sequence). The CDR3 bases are TGTGCCAGTGGGGACTGGGGGTTTGAAGCTTTCATT. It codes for CASGDWGFEAFI.

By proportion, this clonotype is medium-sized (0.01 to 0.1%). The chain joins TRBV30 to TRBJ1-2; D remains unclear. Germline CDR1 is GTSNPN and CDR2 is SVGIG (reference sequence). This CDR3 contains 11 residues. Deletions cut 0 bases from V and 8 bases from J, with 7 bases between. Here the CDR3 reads CAWSVGVGYTF. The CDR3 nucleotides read TGTGCCTGGAGTGTTGGAGTAGGCTACACCTTC.

The CDR3 region has the DNA TGTGCCATCAGTGCCCGGGGACAGGGTAGAGGTGAAAAACTGTTTTTT. Translating it yields CAISARGQGRGEKLFF. The chain employs TRBV10-3 and TRBJ1-4; 9 nucleotides match TRBD1. J lost 7 bases, V lost 4 bases, and 10 bases had no gene match. Germline lookup yields CDR1 ENHRY and CDR2 SYGVKD. The CDR3 extends over 16 amino acids.

Written as DNA, the CDR3 is TGCAGTGCTAGAGCGTGGGAAAAACTGTTTTTT. Protein product: CSARAWEKLFF. V gene TRBV20-1 combines with J gene TRBJ1-4, with D unclear. This CDR3 is 11 amino acids long. Germline lookup yields CDR1 DFQATT and CDR2 SNEGSKA (reference sequence). With 1 base removed from V and 8 bases from J, the gap between germline ends came to 5 bases.

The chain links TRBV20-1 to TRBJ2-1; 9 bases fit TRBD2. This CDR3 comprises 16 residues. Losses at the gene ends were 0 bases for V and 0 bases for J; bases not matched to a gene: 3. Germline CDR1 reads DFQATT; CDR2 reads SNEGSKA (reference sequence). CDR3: CSARDLSGSSYNEQFF. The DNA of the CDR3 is TGCAGTGCTAGAGATCTTAGCGGGAGCTCCTACAATGAGCAGTTCTTC.

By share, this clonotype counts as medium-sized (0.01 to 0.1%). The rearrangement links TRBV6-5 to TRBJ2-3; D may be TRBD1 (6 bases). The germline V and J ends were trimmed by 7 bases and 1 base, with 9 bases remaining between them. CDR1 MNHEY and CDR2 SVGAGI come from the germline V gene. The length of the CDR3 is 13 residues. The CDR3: CASTDSRTDTQYF. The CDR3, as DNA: TGTGCCAGCACGGACAGCCGCACAGATACGCAGTATTTT.

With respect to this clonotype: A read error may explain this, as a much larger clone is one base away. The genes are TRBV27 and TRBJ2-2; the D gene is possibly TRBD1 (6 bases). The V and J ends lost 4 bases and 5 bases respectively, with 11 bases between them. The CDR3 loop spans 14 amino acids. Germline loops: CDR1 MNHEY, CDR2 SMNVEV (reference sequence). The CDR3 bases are TGTGCCAGCAGTTCCTACAGGGAGACCGGGGAGCTGTTTTTT. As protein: CASSSYRETGELFF.